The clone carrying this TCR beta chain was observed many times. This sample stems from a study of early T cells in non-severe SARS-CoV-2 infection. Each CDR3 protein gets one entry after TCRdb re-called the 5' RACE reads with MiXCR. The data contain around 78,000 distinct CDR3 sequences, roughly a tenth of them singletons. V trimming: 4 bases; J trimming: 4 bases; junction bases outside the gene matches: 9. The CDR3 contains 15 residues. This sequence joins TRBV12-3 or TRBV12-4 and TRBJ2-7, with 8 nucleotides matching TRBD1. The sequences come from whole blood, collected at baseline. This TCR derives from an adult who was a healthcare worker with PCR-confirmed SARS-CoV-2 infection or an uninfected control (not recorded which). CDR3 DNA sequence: TGTGCCAGCAGTTCCACAGGGGGTGGGTTTTACGAGCAGTACTTC. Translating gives CASSSTGGGFYEQYF.